These 27 T cell receptor beta chains originate from one sample sequenced in a study of blood T cell repertoires in COVID-19. Some clones are missing from TCRdb's copy, which holds only in-frame ones; the method was immunoSEQ multiplex PCR. Of some 400,000 clones listed, 80% to 90% are singletons. The material sequenced was PBMCs or T cells enriched from blood (not recorded which). These receptor sequences come from a man aged 30 to 45 who had recovered from COVID-19.

A single count supports this clone. The chain is built from TRBV19 and TRBJ1-3, with 9 bases that match TRBD1. The V segment lost 6 bases and the J segment 2 bases; nucleotides outside the gene matches: 5. Germline CDR1 LNHDA, CDR2 SQIVND (reference sequence). This CDR3 is built from 15 residues. CDR3 nucleotide sequence: TGTGCCAGTAGCAAGGGACAGGGCGCTGGAAACACCATATATTTT. Translation gives CASSKGQGAGNTIYF. The entire variable domain, with the rest obtained from reference TRBV19 and TRBJ1-3, is as follows: DGGITQSPKYLFRKEGQNVTLSCEQNLNHDAMYWYRQDPGQGLRLIYYSQIVNDFQKGDIAEGYSVSREKKESFPLTVTSAQKNPTAFYLCASSKGQGAGNTIYFGEGSWLTVV.

This clone came up once. V is TRBV5-1 and J is TRBJ2-3; no clear D. CDR3 length: 15 residues. Germline V lookup: CDR1 SGHRS, CDR2 YFSETQ. Between the trimmed V and J ends, which lost 3 bases and 2 bases, there was a span of 13 bases. The CDR3 nucleotides read TGCGCCAGCAGCTCCGAACAGCTGACCACAGATACGCAGTATTTT. It encodes CASSSEQLTTDTQYF.

The V and J genes are TRBV7-2 and TRBJ1-2; 8 bases map to TRBD1. Germline V lookup: CDR1 SGHTA, CDR2 FQGNSA. This CDR3 is 18 amino acids long. J lost 6 bases, V lost 1 base, and 16 bases had no gene match. CDR3 sequence reads: CASSLEWDRSFFTNGYTF. The CDR3 DNA reads TGTGCCAGCAGCTTAGAATGGGACAGGAGTTTTTTCACTAATGGCTACACCTTC.

The CDR3 nucleotides are TGTGCCAGCAGCTTGTCGGAGGGTGTCTACAATGAGCAGTTCTTC. Its protein product is CASSLSEGVYNEQFF. This sequence joins TRBV7-9 and TRBJ2-1; D may be TRBD2 (6 bases). The CDR3 runs to 15 residues. V was pared by 3 bases and J by 3 bases, with 12 bases between. Per germline, CDR1 SEHNR and CDR2 FQNEAQ (reference sequence).

This sequence joins TRBV28 and TRBJ1-2; the D gene is possibly TRBD1 (6 bases). The germline V and J ends were trimmed by 3 bases and 6 bases, with 11 bases remaining between them. The length of the CDR3 is 13 residues. Germline CDR1 MDHEN, CDR2 SYDVKM. The CDR3 nucleotides are TGTGCCAGCAGTTTTCTGGGGGCGGATGGCTACACCTTC. It codes for CASSFLGADGYTF.

The CDR3 region has the DNA TGTGCCAGCAGTCCGAGACCGGGACAGGGGTACACTGAAGCTTTCTTT. Protein product: CASSPRPGQGYTEAFF. This sequence joins TRBV28 and TRBJ1-1; 10 bases align to TRBD1. V lost 5 bases and J lost 3; bases outside the gene matches: 9. The CDR3 runs 16 residues. Germline V gene data show CDR1 as MDHEN and CDR2 as SYDVKM.

J is TRBJ1-2 and V is TRBV12-3 or TRBV12-4; 8 bases match TRBD1. Trimming removed 4 bases from V and 6 bases from J; junction bases left unmatched: 4. CDR3 length: 13 amino acids. In DNA, the CDR3 is TGTGCCAGCAGTTCGTCAGGGGGCGATGGCTACACCTTC. Translating it yields CASSSSGGDGYTF.

The chain joins TRBV21-1 to TRBJ2-1; the table gives TRBD2 as D, unverified against the DNA. TRBV21-1 is marked as a pseudogene. This CDR3 comprises 20 residues. CDR3 protein: CASSKGKDRTSLPQYNEQFF. In DNA, the CDR3 is TGTGCCAGCAGCAAAGGAAAGGACAGGACTAGCTTACCGCAGTACAATGAGCAGTTCTTC.

V and J are TRBV18 and TRBJ2-5, with 10 bases identical to TRBD2. Germline values: CDR1 KGHSH, CDR2 LQKENI. The CDR3 consists of 16 residues. V was pared by 1 base and J by 5 bases, with 7 bases of the junction left unmatched. This CDR3 is CASSPLSGRARETQYF. The CDR3 DNA sequence: TGTGCCAGCTCACCACTAAGCGGGAGGGCCCGGGAGACCCAGTACTTC.

The rearrangement links TRBV6-1 to TRBJ2-7; TRBD1 aligns across 7 bases. V was clipped by 4 bases and J by 2 bases; unmatched bases: 5. Germline lookup yields CDR1 MNHNS and CDR2 SASEGT. There are 14 residues in the CDR3. The CDR3 loop is CASSGQGVPYEQYF. The CDR3 nucleotides read TGTGCCAGCAGTGGACAGGGTGTTCCCTACGAGCAGTACTTC.

The rearrangement joins TRBV25-1 to TRBJ1-6; D is unclear. Trimming removed 7 bases at V and 7 bases at J, with 11 bases between. The CDR3 is made up of 13 amino acids. Germline CDR1 and CDR2: MGHDK and SYGVNS. In DNA, the CDR3 is TGTGCCAGCAAGTGGAGTGCAAATTCACCCCTCCACTTT. It codes for CASKWSANSPLHF.

The CDR3 here is CASRKGQIYEQYF. CDR3 coding DNA: TGTGCCAGCAGAAAGGGACAGATCTACGAGCAGTACTTC. This chain links TRBV2 with TRBJ2-7; 7 nucleotides line up with TRBD1. The J segment lost 3 bases and the V segment lost 6 bases, leaving 5 bases of the junction unmatched. Germline CDR1 reads SNHLY; CDR2 reads FYNNEI. There are 13 residues in the CDR3.

The genes are TRBV6-6 and TRBJ1-3, with TRBD1 matching over 7 bases. The trim removed 1 base at V and 2 bases at J, leaving 2 bases unmatched. There are 15 residues in the CDR3. Germline CDR1 is MNHNY and CDR2 is SVGAGI (reference sequence). CDR3 amino acids: CASSYWGQTGNTIYF. The CDR3 region has the DNA TGTGCCAGCAGTTACTGGGGACAGACTGGAAACACCATATATTTT.

The CDR3 sequence is CASRDSDYGYTF. The CDR3 DNA reads TGCGCCAGCCGGGACAGTGACTATGGCTACACCTTC. The V call is TRBV5-1, the J call TRBJ1-2; 7 bases line up with TRBD1. With V trimmed by 7 bases and J by 3 bases, 3 bases remained unmatched. The CDR3 spans 12 residues. The germline CDR1 and CDR2 sequences are SGHRS and YFSETQ.

J is TRBJ1-4 and V is TRBV6-5; D not resolved. The germline V and J ends were trimmed by 8 bases and 8 bases, with 15 bases remaining between them. CDR3 length equals 13 residues. In germline, CDR1 is MNHEY, CDR2 SVGAGI. The CDR3 nucleotides are TGTGCCAGCGGCGAGGGAGGGCCGGAAAAACTGTTTTTT. This codes for CASGEGGPEKLFF.

The genes are TRBV7-9 and TRBJ2-1, with D maybe TRBD1 (5 bases). With 5 bases removed from V and 12 bases from J, the gap between germline ends came to 11 bases. The CDR3 has 11 residues. CDR1 SEHNR and CDR2 FQNEAQ come from the germline V gene (reference sequence). As DNA, the CDR3 is TGTGCCAGCAGCCCAGACCAGGGGCAGTTCTTC. This gives the protein CASSPDQGQFF.

This clone has more than one count but fewer than ten. The chain combines TRBV28 with TRBJ1-5; D is undetermined. CDR3 length equals 13 residues. Per the germline V gene, CDR1 is MDHEN and CDR2 is SYDVKM. Trimming removed 3 bases at V and 6 bases at J, with 9 bases between. The chain's CDR3 is CASSFDRGQPQHF. The CDR3 nucleotides are TGTGCCAGCAGTTTCGATCGGGGTCAGCCCCAGCATTTT.

The chain employs TRBV24-1 and TRBJ2-3, with D perhaps matching TRBD1 (5 bases). This CDR3 spans 13 amino acids. Trimming removed 9 bases at V and 0 bases at J, with 9 bases between. The V gene's germline CDR1 is KGHDR and CDR2 SFDVKD. The CDR3 bases are TGTGCCACCGGGGCAGCGAGCACAGATACGCAGTATTTT. Its protein is CATGAASTDTQYF.

The chain uses TRBV28 and TRBJ2-7; TRBD2 aligns across 14 bases. Losses at the gene ends were 5 bases for V and 4 bases for J; bases not matched to a gene: 4. Germline CDR1 MDHEN, CDR2 SYDVKM. The CDR3 sequence is 15 residues long. CDR3 DNA: TGTGCCAGCAGTCCGGGACTAGCGGGAGCTTACGAGCAGTACTTC. It translates to CASSPGLAGAYEQYF.

The rearrangement uses TRBV2 and TRBJ1-2; TRBD1 matches at 8 bases. Germline trimming cut 9 bases from V and 5 bases from J; bases unmatched to any gene: 8. The CDR3 loop spans 13 amino acids. Germline V gene sequence: CDR1 SNHLY, CDR2 FYNNEI. CDR3 in amino acids: CARSQGAGYGYTF. The CDR3 DNA sequence: TGTGCCAGGAGTCAGGGGGCGGGGTATGGCTACACCTTC. Looking up the rest from reference TRBV2 and TRBJ1-2 gives the full variable domain: EPEVTQTPSHQVTQMGQEVILRCVPISNHLYFYWYRQILGQKVEFLVSFYNNEISEKSEIFDDQFSVERPDGSNFTLKIRSTKLEDSAMYFCARSQGAGYGYTFGSGTRLTVV.

Comments on this clone: Other DNA sequences in the sample encode the same CDR3. The chain links TRBV28 to TRBJ1-2, with 9 bases fitting TRBD1. This CDR3 comprises 12 residues. V dropped 2 bases and J dropped 8; count of bases not matched to a gene: 0. The germline V gene has CDR1 MDHEN and CDR2 SYDVKM. In DNA form, the CDR3 reads TGTGCCAGCAGTTTAACAGGGGGCGGCTACACCTTC. This gives the protein CASSLTGGGYTF.

This clone occurred a few times. The chain recombines TRBV12-3 or TRBV12-4 with TRBJ2-7, with a possible D match to TRBD2 (5 bases). V lost 8 bases and J 3 bases, leaving 14 bases between the germline ends. The CDR3 is 13 amino acids. For the CDR3, the DNA is TGTGCCAGCCAGGTCGGGGATCACTACGAGCAGTACTTC. Amino acid sequence: CASQVGDHYEQYF.

This clone has a single count. The chain uses TRBV30 and TRBJ1-1; the D gene is possibly TRBD1 (5 bases). This CDR3 region has 12 residues. Germline loops: CDR1 GTSNPN, CDR2 SVGIG (reference sequence). With 3 bases removed from V and 5 bases from J, the gap between germline ends came to 10 bases. CDR3 DNA sequence: TGTGCCTGGAGAGGGGATCGGACTGAAGCTTTCTTT. It encodes CAWRGDRTEAFF.

The chain recombines TRBV5-5 with TRBJ1-1, with D unresolved. Germline loops: CDR1 SGHKS, CDR2 YYEKEE (reference sequence). This CDR3 has 13 residues. V was clipped by 1 base and J by 4 bases, with 8 bases between them. The CDR3: CASSLLPVTEAFF. The DNA for the CDR3 is TGTGCCAGCAGCTTGCTCCCGGTCACTGAAGCTTTCTTT.

The chain combines TRBV9 with TRBJ2-1; no definite D call. Germline assignment: CDR1 SGDLS and CDR2 YYNGEE. Deletions cut 6 bases from V and 0 bases from J, with 10 bases between. CDR3 length equals 14 residues. DNA for the CDR3: TGTGCCAGCAACTCTAGGAGCTCCTACAATGAGCAGTTCTTC. Translation: CASNSRSSYNEQFF.

The V gene is TRBV27, the J gene TRBJ1-6; a possible D gene is TRBD1 (5 bases). The CDR3 is made up of 14 amino acids. Trimming pared 3 bases from V and 8 bases from J, leaving 11 bases between. CDR1 MNHEY and CDR2 SMNVEV come from the germline V gene (reference sequence). The CDR3 sequence is CASSFRGADSPLHF. CDR3 sequence (DNA): TGTGCCAGCAGTTTTAGGGGCGCGGATTCACCCCTCCACTTT.

The V gene is TRBV27, the J gene TRBJ1-2; no firm D call. Germline V gene data show CDR1 as MNHEY and CDR2 as SMNVEV (reference sequence). Trimming took 5 bases from V and 2 from J, leaving 9 bases between them. The CDR3 extends over 13 amino acids. The CDR3 DNA reads TGTGCCAGCAGTACCTCAGGAAACTATGGCTACACCTTC. As protein: CASSTSGNYGYTF.